Below are 23 T cell receptor beta chains sequenced from a single sample in a study of graft-versus-host responses after intestinal transplantation. The antigens these receptors bind are not known. Produced via immunoSEQ multiplex PCR; TCRdb's table is partial and in-frame only. In the table there are roughly 120,000 clones, 90% of which are singletons. The material sequenced was unstimulated CD4+ T cells sorted from spleen or lymph node cells, taken before intestinal transplant. Receptors were obtained from a human donor who received an intestinal transplant.

The gene calls are TRBV28 and TRBJ2-6; D may be TRBD2 (5 bases). This CDR3 has 15 amino acids. Germline loops: CDR1 MDHEN, CDR2 SYDVKM. V was cut by 1 base and J by 2 bases, with 6 bases left in between. This CDR3 reads CASSLSGAGANVLTF. As DNA, the CDR3 is TGTGCCAGCAGTTTATCCGGGGCTGGGGCCAACGTCCTGACTTTC.

V gene TRBV10-3 combines with J gene TRBJ1-5, with TRBD1 identical over 7 bases. This CDR3 is built from 13 residues. V shed 11 bases and J 4 bases; nucleotides not matched to a gene: 8. CDR1 and CDR2 (germline): ENHRY, SYGVKD. The CDR3 region has the DNA TGTGCCTCCCGGGACAGAGGTAATCAGCCCCAGCATTTT. Translating it yields CASRDRGNQPQHF.

The V gene is TRBV28, the J gene TRBJ2-3; 12 bases align to TRBD2. V dropped 8 bases and J dropped 4; count of bases not matched to a gene: 7. Germline V gene data show CDR1 as MDHEN and CDR2 as SYDVKM. The CDR3 has 15 amino acids. The CDR3 nucleotides are TGTGCCAGCTCGATGACTAGCGGGAGAGCAGATACGCAGTATTTT. Its protein product is CASSMTSGRADTQYF.

This rearrangement joins TRBV27 to TRBJ2-7, with D maybe TRBD2 (6 bases). V was clipped by 6 bases and J by 5 bases, with 17 bases between them. Germline values: CDR1 MNHEY, CDR2 SMNVEV (reference sequence). The CDR3 is made up of 14 amino acids. The CDR3 sequence: CASRLAGPRDEQYF. CDR3 bases: TGTGCCAGCAGGCTTGCGGGGCCCAGGGACGAGCAGTACTTC.

This chain joins TRBV5-1 and TRBJ2-3, with D perhaps TRBD1 (6 bases). The CDR3 totals 14 residues. Germline CDR1 is SGHRS and CDR2 is YFSETQ. Trimming removed 4 bases at V and 2 bases at J, with 11 bases between. CDR3 bases: TGCGCCAGCAGCAAGACAGGCTACACAGATACGCAGTATTTT. This sequence encodes CASSKTGYTDTQYF.

The chain carries TRBV5-6 and TRBJ2-7; weak D call: TRBD1 (6 bases). The germline gives CDR1 SGHDT, CDR2 YYEEEE. Trimming left V 1 base short and J 1 base short, with 9 bases between. This CDR3 is 14 amino acids long. CDR3 in amino acids: CASSLPGASYEQYF. The CDR3 nucleotides read TGTGCCAGCAGCTTGCCAGGGGCATCCTACGAGCAGTACTTC.

This CDR3 reads CASSFQGNSGNTIYF. CDR3 DNA sequence: TGCGCCAGCAGCTTTCAGGGGAACTCTGGAAACACCATATATTTT. The V call is TRBV5-1, the J call TRBJ1-3, with D possibly matching TRBD1 (6 bases). The CDR3 has 15 amino acids. Trimming pared 2 bases from V and 0 bases from J, leaving 9 bases between. CDR1 is SGHRS, CDR2 YFSETQ, per germline. Together with reference TRBV5-1 and TRBJ1-3, the CDR3 gives the full variable domain: KAGVTQTPRYLIKTRGQQVTLSCSPISGHRSVSWYQQTPGQGLQFLFEYFSETQRNKGNFPGRFSGRQFSNSRSEMNVSTLELGDSALYLCASSFQGNSGNTIYFGEGSWLTVV.

To note about this clone: Additional DNA sequences in this sample encode the identical CDR3. The V call is TRBV5-1, the J call TRBJ1-2, with no clear D. From germline, CDR1 is SGHRS and CDR2 YFSETQ. Trimming shortened V by 0 bases and J by 4 bases, and 7 bases separated the two germline ends. The CDR3 consists of 13 residues. In DNA, the CDR3 is TGCGCCAGCAGCTTGGGCACCGGCTATGGCTACACCTTC. Its protein product is CASSLGTGYGYTF.

The V call is TRBV5-1, the J call TRBJ2-7; 8 bases line up with TRBD1. CDR3 length: 16 amino acids. V lost 2 bases and J lost 4; bases outside the gene matches: 11. Germline CDR1 SGHRS, CDR2 YFSETQ. This chain's CDR3 is CASSFGTGQGSYEQYF. The CDR3 DNA reads TGCGCCAGCAGCTTTGGGACCGGACAGGGATCTTACGAGCAGTACTTC.

This clone was found once. This chain uses TRBV7-9 with TRBJ1-6, with 7 bases that match TRBD1. Germline values: CDR1 SEHNR, CDR2 FQNEAQ (reference sequence). This CDR3 has 14 amino acids. V lost 4 bases and J lost 8; bases outside the gene matches: 5. The CDR3 protein is CASSYGQVYSPLHF. The CDR3 DNA reads as TGTGCCAGCAGCTACGGACAGGTTTATTCACCCCTCCACTTT.

The chain joins TRBV7-2 to TRBJ2-3; D ambiguous. The CDR3 runs to 14 residues. The V gene's germline CDR1 is SGHTA and CDR2 FQGNSA. The V gene lost 5 bases and the J gene lost 5 bases, with 14 bases spanning the gap. CDR3 coding DNA: TGTGCCAGCAGCACCACCCCGGGTCTAGATACGCAGTATTTT. Encoded protein: CASSTTPGLDTQYF.

This sequence joins TRBV19 and TRBJ2-7; D is possibly TRBD2 (6 bases). V gave up 7 bases and J gave up 7 bases, with 17 bases separating them. Germline assignment: CDR1 LNHDA and CDR2 SQIVND (reference sequence). This CDR3 has 13 amino acids. The CDR3 coding sequence is TGTGCCAGTACCGCGGAGGGTGCTTCGGAGCAGTACTTC. Its translation is CASTAEGASEQYF. Full variable domain (remainder filled in from reference TRBV19 and TRBJ2-7): DGGITQSPKYLFRKEGQNVTLSCEQNLNHDAMYWYRQDPGQGLRLIYYSQIVNDFQKGDIAEGYSVSREKKESFPLTVTSAQKNPTAFYLCASTAEGASEQYFGPGTRLTVT.

V is TRBV4-1 and J is TRBJ1-5, with 7 bases aligning to TRBD1. The CDR3 totals 15 residues. The junction had 8 bases not matched to a gene; V was cut back by 4 bases and J by 5 bases. Looked up from germline, CDR1 is MGHRA and CDR2 is YSYEKL. The CDR3 protein is CASSRSDREHQPQHF. The CDR3 DNA follows: TGCGCCAGCAGCCGATCTGACAGGGAACATCAGCCCCAGCATTTT.

V and J are TRBV6-1 and TRBJ1-6; possibly TRBD1 for D (5 bases). CDR1 is MNHNS, CDR2 SASEGT, per germline. V was pared by 2 bases and J by 3 bases, with 8 bases between. This CDR3 contains 15 residues. The CDR3, as DNA: TGTGCCAGCAGTGAACGGCAGGGCTATAATTCACCCCTCCACTTT. It encodes CASSERQGYNSPLHF.

This chain connects TRBV18 to TRBJ2-4, with 7 bases matching TRBD1. CDR3 length equals 14 residues. Germline-derived CDR1 and CDR2 are KGHSH and LQKENI. Unmatched junction bases numbered 6, after V lost 5 bases and J lost 5 bases. CDR3: CASSTTGIQNIQYF. The CDR3 nucleotides read TGTGCCAGCTCAACGACAGGGATCCAAAACATTCAGTACTTC. The complete variable domain, with remaining parts taken from reference TRBV18 and TRBJ2-4, reads NAGVMQNPRHLVRRRGQEARLRCSPMKGHSHVYWYRQLPEEGLKFMVYLQKENIIDESGMPKERFSAEFPKEGPSILRIQQVVRGDSAAYFCASSTTGIQNIQYFGAGTRLSVL.

CDR3 loop: CASRSYGTYNEQFF. The CDR3 region has the DNA TGTGCCAGCAGGTCCTACGGGACATACAATGAGCAGTTCTTC. The V and J genes are TRBV6-5 and TRBJ2-1; D is perhaps TRBD1 (6 bases). CDR1 and CDR2 from the germline V gene are MNHEY and SVGAGI. V gave up 6 bases and J gave up 4 bases, with 13 bases separating them. The CDR3 totals 14 residues.

The gene calls are TRBV2 and TRBJ1-2; 10 nucleotides line up with TRBD1. The junction had 2 bases not matched to a gene; V was cut back by 6 bases and J by 1 base. Germline V lookup: CDR1 SNHLY, CDR2 FYNNEI. The CDR3 runs 14 residues. The CDR3, as DNA: TGTGCCAGCAGCCGGGACAGGGGTAACTATGGCTACACCTTC. Translated, it gives CASSRDRGNYGYTF.

This clone occurred once. The chain has TRBV4-1 and TRBJ2-5; no firm D call. The CDR3 sequence is 14 residues long. The ends were cut back, 0 bases at V and 0 bases at J, with 5 bases in the middle. Germline loops: CDR1 MGHRA, CDR2 YSYEKL. The CDR3 sequence: CASSQDLNQETQYF. CDR3 in DNA: TGCGCCAGCAGCCAAGATCTTAACCAAGAGACCCAGTACTTC.

The chain joins TRBV5-1 to TRBJ2-7, with no clear D. The germline CDR1 and CDR2 sequences are SGHRS and YFSETQ. Trimming shortened V by 3 bases and J by 1 base, and 14 bases separated the two germline ends. This CDR3 is 15 amino acids long. The DNA for the CDR3 is TGCGCCAGCAGCTCCCGGCCTGACATTTCCTACGAGCAGTACTTC. Translating it yields CASSSRPDISYEQYF.

J is TRBJ1-2 and V is TRBV5-1; TRBD1 is a possible D gene (5 bases). Trimming removed 4 bases at V and 4 bases at J, with 14 bases between. CDR1 and CDR2 from the germline V gene are SGHRS and YFSETQ. This CDR3 is 14 amino acids long. The DNA for the CDR3 is TGCGCCAGCAGCGGTGAGGGGACTATCTATGGCTACACCTTC. Its translation is CASSGEGTIYGYTF.

The genes are TRBV4-1 and TRBJ2-1, with 15 bases fitting TRBD2. The V and J ends lost 1 base and 8 bases, in that order; junction bases with no gene match: 3. The CDR3 has 16 residues. Germline assignment: CDR1 MGHRA and CDR2 YSYEKL. The CDR3 bases are TGCGCCAGCAGCCAAGGGACTAGCGGGAGGGCCTATGAGCAGTTCTTC. Its translation is CASSQGTSGRAYEQFF.

The chain recombines TRBV9 with TRBJ2-5; 12 positions agree with TRBD1. Germline assignment: CDR1 SGDLS and CDR2 YYNGEE. The CDR3 covers 14 residues. V trimming: 3 bases; J trimming: 10 bases; junction bases outside the gene matches: 7. CDR3 DNA sequence: TGTGCCAGCAGCGCCGGGACAGGGGGCATTGGCCAGTACTTC. Amino acids: CASSAGTGGIGQYF.

The chain has TRBV5-1 and TRBJ2-7; the match to TRBD1 covers 9 bases. After removal of 4 bases from V and 5 bases from J, the junction contained 10 bases not matched to a gene. The CDR3 is made up of 15 amino acids. Germline CDR1 SGHRS, CDR2 YFSETQ. The CDR3 nucleotides read TGCGCCAGCAGCCCCTGGACAGGGGTCCCCCACGAGCAGTACTTC. Encoded protein: CASSPWTGVPHEQYF. The variable domain in full, with the rest retrieved from reference TRBV5-1 and TRBJ2-7, is KAGVTQTPRYLIKTRGQQVTLSCSPISGHRSVSWYQQTPGQGLQFLFEYFSETQRNKGNFPGRFSGRQFSNSRSEMNVSTLELGDSALYLCASSPWTGVPHEQYFGPGTRLTVT.